Each of the 29 T cell receptor beta chains below was sequenced from the same sample in a study of blood T cell repertoires in COVID-19. Some clones are missing from TCRdb's copy, which holds only in-frame ones; the method was immunoSEQ multiplex PCR. The sample holds 170,000 or so clones, around 84% seen once. Sequenced material: peripheral blood. The source is a man aged 35 to 55 with active or convalescent COVID-19.

J is TRBJ2-3 and V is TRBV5-6; no firm D call. CDR1 and CDR2 (germline): SGHDT, YYEEEE. This CDR3 has 15 amino acids. V lost 2 bases and J 6 bases, leaving 16 bases between the germline ends. The CDR3 sequence: CASSFVFSQADTQYF. CDR3 DNA: TGTGCCAGCAGCTTCGTATTCTCCCAGGCGGATACGCAGTATTTT.

CDR3 nucleotide sequence: TGTGCCAGCAGCTTGGGACATATCGCCTACGAGCAGTACTTC. It translates to CASSLGHIAYEQYF. The chain carries TRBV13 and TRBJ2-7; D possibly corresponds to TRBD1 (6 bases). The germline V gene encodes CDR1 PRHDT and CDR2 FYEKMQ (reference sequence). The CDR3 contains 14 residues. Trimming shortened V by 3 bases and J by 2 bases, and 11 bases separated the two germline ends.

CDR3 DNA: TGTGCCAGCAGCTTGGGGGGCGCCAACTCTGGAAACACCATATATTTT. Translated: CASSLGGANSGNTIYF. This rearrangement joins TRBV5-4 to TRBJ1-3; D is perhaps TRBD1 (5 bases). Looked up from germline, CDR1 is SGHNT and CDR2 is YYREEE (reference sequence). V was shortened by 0 bases and J by 0 bases, with 10 bases between the two germline ends. The CDR3 runs 16 residues. Full variable domain (missing parts from reference TRBV5-4 and TRBJ1-3): ETGVTQSPTHLIKTRGQQVTLRCSSQSGHNTVSWYQQALGQGPQFIFQYYREEENGRGNFPPRFSGLQFPNYSSELNVNALELDDSALYLCASSLGGANSGNTIYFGEGSWLTVV.

This sequence joins TRBV12-3 or TRBV12-4 and TRBJ2-7; D remains ambiguous. Deletions cut 6 bases from V and 3 bases from J, with 12 bases between. The CDR3 is 13 amino acids. Here the CDR3 reads CASRGTVFYEQYF. CDR3 DNA sequence: TGTGCCAGCAGAGGAACAGTCTTCTACGAGCAGTACTTC.

The V call is TRBV14, the J call TRBJ2-1; a possible D gene is TRBD2 (6 bases). CDR1 and CDR2 (germline): SGHDN, FVKESK. Trimming removed 5 bases at V and 7 bases at J, with 18 bases between. The CDR3 spans 15 residues. The CDR3 coding sequence is TGTGCCAGCAGCTTTAGCCGAACACGGGGGAATGAGCAGTTCTTC. Translating it yields CASSFSRTRGNEQFF.

The gene calls are TRBV7-2 and TRBJ2-1; no clear D. This CDR3 comprises 13 residues. Trimming removed 3 bases from V and 5 bases from J, with 8 bases in between. Looked up from germline, CDR1 is SGHTA and CDR2 is FQGNSA. The CDR3 coding sequence is TGTGCCAGCAGCTTGCCTACCCACAATGAGCAGTTCTTC. Amino acid sequence: CASSLPTHNEQFF.

V is TRBV7-2 and J is TRBJ1-6; D gene ambiguous. The CDR3 sequence is 12 residues long. Per the germline V gene, CDR1 is SGHTA and CDR2 is FQGNSA. Trimming cost V 5 bases and J 7 bases, with 6 bases left between them. DNA for the CDR3: TGTGCCAGCAGCCTACAGAATTCACCCCTCCACTTT. Its translation: CASSLQNSPLHF.

This sequence joins TRBV5-1 and TRBJ2-5; D is perhaps TRBD1 (6 bases). In germline, CDR1 is SGHRS, CDR2 YFSETQ. This CDR3 is built from 14 residues. V was shortened by 6 bases and J by 3 bases, with 15 bases between the two germline ends. Here the CDR3 reads CASTRGHTKETQYF. DNA of the CDR3: TGCGCCAGCACCAGGGGCCATACCAAAGAGACCCAGTACTTC. The whole variable domain, remainder taken from reference TRBV5-1 and TRBJ2-5, is KAGVTQTPRYLIKTRGQQVTLSCSPISGHRSVSWYQQTPGQGLQFLFEYFSETQRNKGNFPGRFSGRQFSNSRSEMNVSTLELGDSALYLCASTRGHTKETQYFGPGTRLLVL.

The V and J genes are TRBV5-1 and TRBJ1-1; D might be TRBD1 (6 bases). CDR3 length: 14 amino acids. Germline values: CDR1 SGHRS, CDR2 YFSETQ. V was shortened by 4 bases and J by 4 bases, with 14 bases between the two germline ends. The CDR3 spells CASSPTDRSTEAFF. DNA of the CDR3: TGCGCCAGCAGCCCGACGGACAGATCCACTGAAGCTTTCTTT. Looking up the rest from reference TRBV5-1 and TRBJ1-1 gives the full variable domain: KAGVTQTPRYLIKTRGQQVTLSCSPISGHRSVSWYQQTPGQGLQFLFEYFSETQRNKGNFPGRFSGRQFSNSRSEMNVSTLELGDSALYLCASSPTDRSTEAFFGQGTRLTVV.

The chain uses TRBV3-1 (or the pseudogene TRBV3-2) and TRBJ1-5; 7 nucleotides agree with TRBD1. The CDR3 has 15 amino acids. Germline V gene lookup returns CDR1 LGHDT and CDR2 YNNKEL (reference sequence). J was trimmed by 7 bases and V by 1 base; bases with no gene match: 7. CDR3 loop: CASSQGTQGSQPQHF. CDR3 in DNA: TGTGCCAGCAGCCAAGGAACACAGGGGAGCCAGCCCCAGCATTTT.

This chain joins TRBV6-6 and TRBJ1-5; 7 bases map to TRBD1. The CDR3 loop spans 15 amino acids. Germline V lookup: CDR1 MNHNY, CDR2 SVGAGI (reference sequence). V lost 2 bases to trimming and J lost 7 bases; unmatched junction nucleotides: 8. CDR3 in DNA: TGTGCCAGCAGTTACCCACAGGGGCGCGACCAGCCCCAGCATTTT. It is translated as CASSYPQGRDQPQHF.

The rearrangement joins TRBV2 to TRBJ2-7, with TRBD2 identical over 11 bases. V shed 6 bases and J 7 bases; nucleotides not matched to a gene: 11. The V gene's germline CDR1 is SNHLY and CDR2 FYNNEI. The CDR3 extends over 15 amino acids. The CDR3 loop reads CASRPTSGDPREQYF. The DNA for the CDR3 is TGTGCCAGCAGGCCGACTAGCGGGGACCCTCGTGAGCAGTACTTC.

The V and J genes are TRBV3-1 (or the pseudogene TRBV3-2) and TRBJ1-6; no clear D. Germline V gene data show CDR1 as LGHDT and CDR2 as YNNKEL (reference sequence). The CDR3 consists of 13 residues. V lost 1 base and J 6 bases, leaving 4 bases between the germline ends. Here the CDR3 reads CASSQGSNSPLHF. The CDR3 nucleotides are TGTGCCAGCAGCCAAGGTAGTAATTCACCCCTCCACTTT.

This sequence joins TRBV4-3 and TRBJ2-7, with 8 bases aligning to TRBD1. J lost 3 bases, V lost 1 base, and 5 bases had no gene match. Germline loops: CDR1 LGHNA, CDR2 YSLEER. This CDR3 spans 15 amino acids. The DNA for the CDR3 is TGCGCCAGCAGCCAAGGACAGGGGTGGATCTACGAGCAGTACTTC. Its protein is CASSQGQGWIYEQYF.

This chain connects TRBV4-2 to TRBJ2-3; TRBD1 aligns across 7 bases. Germline V gene data show CDR1 as LGHNA and CDR2 as YNFKEQ. This CDR3 comprises 17 residues. The trim removed 0 bases at V and 7 bases at J, leaving 13 bases unmatched. CDR3 region: CASSQDREGAGFNTQYF. CDR3 DNA: TGTGCCAGCAGCCAAGACCGAGAGGGGGCAGGGTTTAATACGCAGTATTTT.

The V gene is TRBV2, the J gene TRBJ2-3; 12 bases line up with TRBD2. Germline V gene sequence: CDR1 SNHLY, CDR2 FYNNEI. Losses at the gene ends were 3 bases for V and 8 bases for J; bases not matched to a gene: 9. The CDR3 is made up of 16 amino acids. The DNA of the CDR3 is TGTGCCAGCAGTGACGGACTAGCGGGGCGTCGAGGTACGCAGTATTTT. Amino acid sequence: CASSDGLAGRRGTQYF.

This chain joins TRBV6-6 and TRBJ1-6; 9 bases are shared with TRBD1. The CDR3 spans 15 residues. V gave up 7 bases and J gave up 7 bases; unmatched junction bases: 8. The germline V gene encodes CDR1 MNHNY and CDR2 SVGAGI (reference sequence). In nucleotides, the CDR3 is TGTGCCAGCACCCCGGGACAGGGCTGGAATTCACCCCTCCACTTT. Its protein product is CASTPGQGWNSPLHF.

The rearrangement joins TRBV5-4 to TRBJ2-3; tentatively, D is TRBD2 (6 bases). Germline V gene lookup returns CDR1 SGHNT and CDR2 YYREEE (reference sequence). Between the trimmed V and J ends, which lost 2 bases and 0 bases, there was a span of 16 bases. This CDR3 spans 17 amino acids. The CDR3 is CASSLKSKGTSTDTQYF. DNA of the CDR3: TGTGCCAGCAGCTTAAAGTCCAAGGGGACTAGCACAGATACGCAGTATTTT.

V gene TRBV4-2 combines with J gene TRBJ2-1, with TRBD1 matching over 10 bases. V was clipped by 4 bases and J by 8 bases; unmatched bases: 5. Germline CDR1 reads LGHNA; CDR2 reads YNFKEQ. There are 14 residues in the CDR3. The CDR3 region is CASSPTTGGDEQFF. CDR3 coding DNA: TGTGCCAGCAGCCCTACGACAGGGGGCGATGAGCAGTTCTTC.

The chain couples TRBV5-4 to TRBJ2-3; no clear D. Germline V gives CDR1 SGHNT, CDR2 YYREEE (reference sequence). The CDR3 contains 13 residues. V was shortened by 7 bases and J by 0 bases, with 9 bases between the two germline ends. Here the CDR3 reads CASGPPSTDTQYF. For the CDR3, the DNA is TGTGCCAGCGGGCCCCCTAGCACAGATACGCAGTATTTT.

This chain links TRBV29-1 with TRBJ1-1; D perhaps matches TRBD1 (5 bases). Deletions cut 0 bases from V and 9 bases from J, with 23 bases between. The CDR3 covers 16 residues. Germline CDR1 SQVTM, CDR2 ANQGSEA. In DNA, the CDR3 is TGCAGCGTTGAAGATGGCGGGACTCTACGAACTCGACAAGCTTTCTTT. Translating gives CSVEDGGTLRTRQAFF.

The chain carries TRBV4-1 and TRBJ2-7; 7 nucleotides align to TRBD2. Unmatched junction bases numbered 7, after V lost 0 bases and J lost 2 bases. Germline V gene lookup returns CDR1 MGHRA and CDR2 YSYEKL. This CDR3 region has 16 residues. CDR3 protein: CASSQDLGGMPYEQYF. The CDR3 region has the DNA TGCGCCAGCAGCCAAGATTTGGGGGGGATGCCCTACGAGCAGTACTTC.

The chain links TRBV25-1 to TRBJ2-5; maybe TRBD2 (6 bases). Trimming pared 11 bases from V and 2 bases from J, leaving 12 bases between. CDR3 size: 12 residues. CDR1 is MGHDK and CDR2 is SYGVNS in the germline V gene. CDR3 residues: CARTRGQETQYF. The CDR3 DNA sequence: TGTGCCCGCACACGGGGGCAAGAGACCCAGTACTTC. The full variable domain, in which reference TRBV25-1 and TRBJ2-5 provide the parts outside the CDR3, is EADIYQTPRYLVIGTGKKITLECSQTMGHDKMYWYQQDPGMELHLIHYSYGVNSTEKGDLSSESTVSRIRTEHFPLTLESARPSHTSQYLCARTRGQETQYFGPGTRLLVL.

The chain recombines TRBV6-2 or TRBV6-3 with TRBJ2-2; 15 nucleotides match TRBD2. The CDR3 loop spans 19 amino acids. The V and J ends lost 7 bases and 7 bases, in that order; junction bases with no gene match: 16. Germline V gene lookup returns CDR1 MNHEY and CDR2 SVGEGT. DNA for the CDR3: TGTGCCAGCATCCCGTCCCCCGGGACTAGCGGGGGGCGGGTCGGGGAGCTGTTTTTT. Translating it yields CASIPSPGTSGGRVGELFF.

The chain recombines TRBV29-1 with TRBJ2-7, with D perhaps matching TRBD2 (5 bases). Looked up from germline, CDR1 is SQVTM and CDR2 is ANQGSEA. Trimming shortened V by 5 bases and J by 11 bases, and 10 bases separated the two germline ends. The CDR3 loop spans 9 amino acids. CDR3 sequence: CSVTEREYF. The CDR3 nucleotides are TGCAGCGTTACCGAGAGGGAGTACTTC.

V gene TRBV9 combines with J gene TRBJ1-1; D not certain. The ends were cut back, 3 bases at V and 5 bases at J, with 8 bases in the middle. Germline CDR1 SGDLS, CDR2 YYNGEE. CDR3 length equals 12 residues. The CDR3 reads CASSDLGTEAFF. CDR3 nucleotide sequence: TGTGCCAGCAGCGATCTCGGGACTGAAGCTTTCTTT.

This clone occurred once. V and J are TRBV27 and TRBJ1-1; D not resolved. Trimming left V 0 bases short and J 5 bases short, with 10 bases between. The CDR3 extends over 14 amino acids. Per germline, CDR1 MNHEY and CDR2 SMNVEV (reference sequence). The CDR3 DNA reads TGTGCCAGCAGTTTATCGGGGAGAAGAACTGAAGCTTTCTTT. It is translated as CASSLSGRRTEAFF.

In nucleotides, the CDR3 is TGTGCCAGCAGTAGCCAGGGGGCGGGTACAGATACGCAGTATTTT. Its translation: CASSSQGAGTDTQYF. This chain joins TRBV28 and TRBJ2-3, with TRBD1 identical over 8 bases. J was trimmed by 3 bases and V by 5 bases; bases with no gene match: 7. Germline-derived CDR1 and CDR2 are MDHEN and SYDVKM. This CDR3 is 15 amino acids long.

V gene TRBV6-2 or TRBV6-3 combines with J gene TRBJ2-6; D is perhaps TRBD1 (6 bases). CDR1 MNHEY and CDR2 SVGEGT come from the germline V gene. Trimming left V 6 bases short and J 0 bases short, with 15 bases between. CDR3 length: 17 residues. The CDR3 sequence is CASSLQGPRSGANVLTF. CDR3 DNA: TGTGCCAGCAGCCTACAGGGCCCCCGCTCTGGGGCCAACGTCCTGACTTTC.